Each of the 20 T cell receptor beta chains below was sequenced from the same sample in a study of blood T cell repertoires in COVID-19. Sequenced by immunoSEQ multiplex PCR; TCRdb stores in-frame clones only, minus some. This table has tens of thousands of clones, about 87% appearing once. The sample taken for sequencing was peripheral blood. Receptors were obtained from a man older than 75 with acute or convalescent COVID-19.

The J gene is TRBJ1-5, the V gene TRBV18; D is possibly TRBD1 (5 bases). V lost 6 bases and J 11 bases, leaving 14 bases between the germline ends. Looked up from germline, CDR1 is KGHSH and CDR2 is LQKENI. The CDR3 has 12 residues. In DNA, the CDR3 is TGTGCCAGCTCGGACCAGGGTAAGACCCAGCATTTT. Encoded protein: CASSDQGKTQHF.

J is TRBJ2-5 and V is TRBV29-1; 11 nucleotides match TRBD1. The CDR3 spans 15 residues. J lost 5 bases, V lost 4 bases, and 9 bases had no gene match. Germline V gene lookup returns CDR1 SQVTM and CDR2 ANQGSEA. CDR3 loop: CSVAWGTGGAETQYF. The CDR3 DNA sequence: TGCAGCGTTGCCTGGGGGACAGGGGGAGCGGAGACCCAGTACTTC.

The V call is TRBV3-1 (or the pseudogene TRBV3-2), the J call TRBJ2-3; 8 bases align to TRBD1. The CDR3 totals 16 residues. The germline CDR1 and CDR2 sequences are LGHDT and YNNKEL (reference sequence). The V segment lost 1 base and the J segment 5 bases; nucleotides outside the gene matches: 8. The chain's CDR3 is CASSQARTGWRDTQYF. In nucleotides, the CDR3 is TGTGCCAGCAGCCAAGCTCGGACAGGGTGGAGAGATACGCAGTATTTT.

This clone was observed a handful of times. This chain joins TRBV27 and TRBJ1-1, with D uncertain. The CDR3 sequence is 12 residues long. The germline V gene has CDR1 MNHEY and CDR2 SMNVEV (reference sequence). The DNA for the CDR3 is TGTGCAAGCCGGGATTTCAACACTGAAGCTTTCTTT. It codes for CASRDFNTEAFF.

The J gene is TRBJ1-2, the V gene TRBV5-4, with D maybe TRBD1 (6 bases). V was pared by 0 bases and J by 5 bases, with 11 bases between. The germline V gene has CDR1 SGHNT and CDR2 YYREEE (reference sequence). This CDR3 has 14 amino acids. The CDR3 is CASSLARRGYGYTF. The CDR3 nucleotides are TGTGCCAGCAGCTTGGCCCGCAGGGGATATGGCTACACCTTC. The entire variable domain, with the rest obtained from reference TRBV5-4 and TRBJ1-2, is as follows: ETGVTQSPTHLIKTRGQQVTLRCSSQSGHNTVSWYQQALGQGPQFIFQYYREEENGRGNFPPRFSGLQFPNYSSELNVNALELDDSALYLCASSLARRGYGYTFGSGTRLTVV.

The chain has TRBV7-6 and TRBJ2-3; TRBD1 is a possible D gene (6 bases). V was clipped by 1 base and J by 3 bases, with 8 bases between them. The CDR3 loop spans 14 amino acids. Looked up from germline, CDR1 is SGHVS and CDR2 is FNYEAQ. The chain's CDR3 is CASSLEQGTDTQYF. The CDR3 DNA reads TGTGCCAGCAGCTTAGAACAGGGTACAGATACGCAGTATTTT.

The V call is TRBV18, the J call TRBJ1-4, with D unclear. The CDR3 loop spans 15 amino acids. V was trimmed by 4 bases and J by 7 bases, leaving 16 bases between them. Germline lookup yields CDR1 KGHSH and CDR2 LQKENI. In nucleotides, the CDR3 is TGTGCCAGCTCACAACCGGCAGGCGAGGGTGAAAAACTGTTTTTT. It codes for CASSQPAGEGEKLFF.

This sequence joins TRBV30 and TRBJ1-4; 9 nucleotides line up with TRBD1. CDR1 is GTSNPN and CDR2 is SVGIG in the germline V gene (reference sequence). The V gene end was trimmed by 2 bases and the J gene end by 8 bases; junction bases not matched to a gene: 9. The CDR3 spans 15 residues. The CDR3 sequence is CAWSIAQGASEKLFF. The CDR3 coding sequence is TGTGCCTGGAGTATAGCACAGGGGGCGTCGGAAAAACTGTTTTTT.

This clone was seen only a few times. The chain joins TRBV28 to TRBJ1-4; TRBD1 aligns across 8 bases. CDR1 is MDHEN, CDR2 SYDVKM, per germline. With 5 bases clipped from V and 2 bases from J, the junction kept 1 base outside the gene matches. The CDR3 loop spans 14 amino acids. CDR3 sequence reads: CASSRDRTNEKLFF. The CDR3 DNA reads as TGTGCCAGCAGTAGGGACAGGACTAATGAAAAACTGTTTTTT. Supplemented by reference TRBV28 and TRBJ1-4, the full variable domain reads DVKVTQSSRYLVKRTGEKVFLECVQDMDHENMFWYRQDPGLGLRLIYFSYDVKMKEKGDIPEGYSVSREKKERFSLILESASTNQTSMYLCASSRDRTNEKLFFGSGTQLSVL.

This clone has just a few counts. J is TRBJ1-1 and V is TRBV7-2; D might be TRBD1 (5 bases). With 5 bases removed from V and 3 bases from J, the gap between germline ends came to 19 bases. Germline loops: CDR1 SGHTA, CDR2 FQGNSA. The CDR3 covers 16 residues. The CDR3 reads CASSTYGGGLDTEAFF. The CDR3 nucleotides are TGTGCCAGCAGCACCTACGGGGGGGGGTTGGACACTGAAGCTTTCTTT.

J is TRBJ2-3 and V is TRBV7-9; 8 bases align to TRBD1. The junction had 5 bases not matched to a gene; V was cut back by 5 bases and J by 4 bases. CDR3 length: 14 amino acids. CDR1 and CDR2 from the germline V gene are SEHNR and FQNEAQ (reference sequence). CDR3 region: CASSPDRVADTQYF. In DNA form, the CDR3 reads TGTGCCAGCAGCCCGGACAGGGTGGCAGATACGCAGTATTTT.

Written as DNA, the CDR3 is TGTGCCAGCAGCCCGGGGTACAGTGGGAACACCGGGGAGCTGTTTTTT. Translation gives CASSPGYSGNTGELFF. J is TRBJ2-2 and V is TRBV6-4, with D perhaps TRBD2 (5 bases). V was pared by 6 bases and J by 1 base, with 15 bases between. The CDR3 is made up of 16 amino acids. The germline V gene encodes CDR1 MRHNA and CDR2 SNTAGT.

The V gene is TRBV10-3, the J gene TRBJ2-4, with 12 bases matching TRBD1. This CDR3 is built from 18 residues. In germline, CDR1 is ENHRY, CDR2 SYGVKD. V shed 6 bases, J shed 6 bases, and the junction held 15 bases outside the gene matches. The DNA of the CDR3 is TGTGCCATCAGCGGGGGGCCCCTCCGGGGACAGGGGGCAAACATTCAGTACTTC. It translates to CAISGGPLRGQGANIQYF.

This chain links TRBV10-2 with TRBJ2-1; unclear D gene. Germline values: CDR1 WSHSY, CDR2 SAAADI. This CDR3 is 13 amino acids long. Trimming cost V 4 bases and J 5 bases, with 9 bases left between them. CDR3: CASSVKIHNEQFF. The CDR3 nucleotides read TGCGCCAGCAGTGTCAAAATCCACAATGAGCAGTTCTTC.

This rearrangement joins TRBV5-1 to TRBJ2-7; 16 bases align to TRBD2. The CDR3 is 18 amino acids. V trimming: 3 bases; J trimming: 2 bases; junction bases outside the gene matches: 8. Germline lookup yields CDR1 SGHRS and CDR2 YFSETQ. For the CDR3, the DNA is TGCGCCAGCAGCTCTCTCGGGACTAGCGGGAGGGCCCCCTACGAGCAGTACTTC. Protein: CASSSLGTSGRAPYEQYF.

This chain connects TRBV3-1 (or the pseudogene TRBV3-2) to TRBJ2-1; weak D call: TRBD1 (6 bases). Deletions cut 1 base from V and 3 bases from J, with 13 bases between. The germline V gene has CDR1 LGHDT and CDR2 YNNKEL (reference sequence). This CDR3 region has 16 residues. As DNA, the CDR3 is TGTGCCAGCAGCCAAGGGACAGTCCGCGTCTACAATGAGCAGTTCTTC. Translation: CASSQGTVRVYNEQFF.

CDR3 DNA: TGCAGCGCCCGGGACAACAACAATGAGCAGTTCTTC. Encoded protein: CSARDNNNEQFF. The genes are TRBV29-1 and TRBJ2-1, with D possibly TRBD1 on 6 matching bases. CDR3 length: 12 residues. In germline, CDR1 is SQVTM, CDR2 ANQGSEA. Trimming removed 7 bases from V and 5 bases from J, with 12 bases in between.

The chain recombines TRBV5-6 with TRBJ1-5; tentative D call: TRBD1 (5 bases). CDR1 SGHDT and CDR2 YYEEEE come from the germline V gene. Trimming left V 0 bases short and J 6 bases short, with 10 bases between. The CDR3 spans 14 residues. Here the CDR3 DNA reads TGTGCCAGCAGCTTGGTGGACCAGGGTCAGCCCCAGCATTTT. Protein product: CASSLVDQGQPQHF.

This sequence joins TRBV18 and TRBJ2-2; 13 positions agree with TRBD2. The ends lost 3 bases at V and 2 bases at J; junction bases unmatched: 6. Germline CDR1 KGHSH, CDR2 LQKENI. The CDR3 contains 18 residues. CDR3: CASSPGLAGPTNTGELFF. CDR3 in DNA: TGTGCCAGCTCACCGGGACTAGCGGGACCCACTAACACCGGGGAGCTGTTTTTT.

This clone was detected once. The genes are TRBV6-5 and TRBJ2-3, with D perhaps TRBD1 (6 bases). Germline CDR1 MNHEY, CDR2 SVGAGI. The CDR3 is 15 amino acids. V was pared by 6 bases and J by 5 bases, with 18 bases between. CDR3 bases: TGTGCCAGCAGCTCTAGACAGGAGACATTAGATACGCAGTATTTT. It yields the protein CASSSRQETLDTQYF.